These T cell receptor beta chains were read from a single sample in a study of vaccination effects on CD4 cells after COVID-19. TCRdb's table, derived via immunoSEQ multiplex PCR, lists solely in-frame clones and lacks some. The sample holds roughly 17,000 clones, 65% to 80% seen once. No antigen has been identified for these receptors. The sample here was CD4+ T cells from PBMCs cultured with SARS-CoV-2 spike peptides, taken after COVID-19 vaccination. The receptors were sampled from a human donor who had a prior SARS-CoV-2 infection. Both conserved end residues are part of each CDR3. Each record gives: CDR3 protein, CDR3 DNA, D gene, clone size, V gene, CDR3 length, J gene. A D gene is named only where the DNA matches it firmly. Clone size appears in some rows only: once, few, many, or a class for an expanded clone.

cdr3_aa: CASSYNTGGGETQYF; cdr3_nt: TGCGCCAGCAGCTATAACACAGGGGGCGGGGAGACCCAGTACTTC; d_call: TRBD1; clone_size: -; v_call: TRBV5-1; cdr3_length: 15; j_call: TRBJ2-5
cdr3_aa: CASSLGATGTGELFF; cdr3_nt: TGCGCCAGCAGCTTAGGAGCTACAGGCACCGGGGAGCTGTTTTTT; d_call: -; clone_size: few; v_call: TRBV5-1; cdr3_length: 15; j_call: TRBJ2-2